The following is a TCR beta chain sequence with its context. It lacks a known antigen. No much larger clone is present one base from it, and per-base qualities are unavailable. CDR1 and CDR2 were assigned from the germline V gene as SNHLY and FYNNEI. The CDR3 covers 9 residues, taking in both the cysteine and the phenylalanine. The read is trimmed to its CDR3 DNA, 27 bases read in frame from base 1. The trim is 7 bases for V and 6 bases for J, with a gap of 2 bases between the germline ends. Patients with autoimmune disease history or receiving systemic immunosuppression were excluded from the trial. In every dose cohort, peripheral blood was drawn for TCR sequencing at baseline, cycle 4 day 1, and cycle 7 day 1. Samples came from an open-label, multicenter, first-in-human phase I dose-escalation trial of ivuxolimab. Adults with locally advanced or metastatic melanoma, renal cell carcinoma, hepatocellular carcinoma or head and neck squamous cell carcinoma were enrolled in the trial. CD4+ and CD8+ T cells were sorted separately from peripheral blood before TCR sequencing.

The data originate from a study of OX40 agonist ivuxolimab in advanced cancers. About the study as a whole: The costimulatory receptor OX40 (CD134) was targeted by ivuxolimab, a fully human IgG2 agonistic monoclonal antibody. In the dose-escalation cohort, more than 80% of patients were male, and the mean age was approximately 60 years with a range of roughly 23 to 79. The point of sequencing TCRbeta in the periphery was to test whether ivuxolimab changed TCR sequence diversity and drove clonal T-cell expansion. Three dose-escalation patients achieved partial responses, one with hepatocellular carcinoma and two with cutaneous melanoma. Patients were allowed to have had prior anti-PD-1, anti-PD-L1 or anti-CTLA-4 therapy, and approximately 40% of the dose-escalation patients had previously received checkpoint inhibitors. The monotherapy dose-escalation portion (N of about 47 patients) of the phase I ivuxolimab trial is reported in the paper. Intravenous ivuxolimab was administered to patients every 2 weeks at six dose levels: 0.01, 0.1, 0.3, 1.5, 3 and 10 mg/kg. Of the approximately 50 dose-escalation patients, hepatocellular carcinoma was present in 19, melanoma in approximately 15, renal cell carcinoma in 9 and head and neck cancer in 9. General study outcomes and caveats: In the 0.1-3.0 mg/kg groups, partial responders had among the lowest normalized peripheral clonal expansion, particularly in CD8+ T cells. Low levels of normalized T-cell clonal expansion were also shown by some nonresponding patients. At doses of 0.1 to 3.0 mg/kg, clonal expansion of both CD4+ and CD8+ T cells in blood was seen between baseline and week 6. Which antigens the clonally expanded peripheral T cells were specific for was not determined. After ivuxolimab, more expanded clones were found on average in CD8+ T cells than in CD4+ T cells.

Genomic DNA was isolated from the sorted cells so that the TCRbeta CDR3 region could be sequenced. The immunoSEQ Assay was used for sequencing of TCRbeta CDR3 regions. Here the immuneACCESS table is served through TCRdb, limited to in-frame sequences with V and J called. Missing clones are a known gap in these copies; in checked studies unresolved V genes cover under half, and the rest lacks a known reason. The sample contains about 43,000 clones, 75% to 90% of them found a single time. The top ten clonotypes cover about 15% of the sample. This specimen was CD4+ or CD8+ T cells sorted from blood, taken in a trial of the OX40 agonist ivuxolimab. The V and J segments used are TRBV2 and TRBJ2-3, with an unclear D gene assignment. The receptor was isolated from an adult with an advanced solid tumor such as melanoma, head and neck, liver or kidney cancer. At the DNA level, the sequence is TGTGCCAGCAAGGATACGCAGTATTTT. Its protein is CASKDTQYF.